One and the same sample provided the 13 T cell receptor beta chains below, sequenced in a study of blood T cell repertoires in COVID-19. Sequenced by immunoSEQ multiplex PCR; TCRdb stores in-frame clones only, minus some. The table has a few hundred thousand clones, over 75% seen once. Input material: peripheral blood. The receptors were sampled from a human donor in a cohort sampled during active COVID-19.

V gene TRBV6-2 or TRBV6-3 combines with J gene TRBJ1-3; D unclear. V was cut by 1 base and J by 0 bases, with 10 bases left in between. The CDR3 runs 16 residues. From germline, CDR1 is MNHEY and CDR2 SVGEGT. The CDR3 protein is CASSYYPKSSGNTIYF. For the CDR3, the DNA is TGTGCCAGCAGTTACTATCCAAAGAGCTCTGGAAACACCATATATTTT.

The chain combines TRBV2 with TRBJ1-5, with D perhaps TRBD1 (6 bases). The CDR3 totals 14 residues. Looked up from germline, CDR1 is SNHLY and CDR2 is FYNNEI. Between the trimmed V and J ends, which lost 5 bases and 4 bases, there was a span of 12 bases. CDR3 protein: CASSSDRRNQPQHF. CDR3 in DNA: TGTGCCAGCAGTTCCGACAGGAGAAATCAGCCCCAGCATTTT. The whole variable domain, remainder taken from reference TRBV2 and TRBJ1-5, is EPEVTQTPSHQVTQMGQEVILRCVPISNHLYFYWYRQILGQKVEFLVSFYNNEISEKSEIFDDQFSVERPDGSNFTLKIRSTKLEDSAMYFCASSSDRRNQPQHFGDGTRLSIL.

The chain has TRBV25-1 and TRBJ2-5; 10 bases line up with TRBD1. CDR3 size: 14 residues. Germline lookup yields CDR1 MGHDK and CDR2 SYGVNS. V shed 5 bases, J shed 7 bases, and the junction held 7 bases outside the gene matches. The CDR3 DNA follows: TGTGCCAGCAGTCGGGACAGGGGAGCGGGGACCCAGTACTTC. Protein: CASSRDRGAGTQYF.

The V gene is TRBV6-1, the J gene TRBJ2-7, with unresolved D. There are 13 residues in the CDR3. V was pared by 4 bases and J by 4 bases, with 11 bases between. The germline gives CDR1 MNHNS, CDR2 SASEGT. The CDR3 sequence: CASSAILKYEQYF. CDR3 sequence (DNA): TGTGCCAGCAGTGCCATCCTAAAGTACGAGCAGTACTTC.

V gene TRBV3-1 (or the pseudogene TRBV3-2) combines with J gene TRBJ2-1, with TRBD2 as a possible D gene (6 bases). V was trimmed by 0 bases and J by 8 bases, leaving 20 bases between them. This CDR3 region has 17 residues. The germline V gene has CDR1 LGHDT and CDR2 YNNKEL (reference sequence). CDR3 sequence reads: CASSQDRRGSGFDEQFF. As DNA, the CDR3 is TGTGCCAGCAGCCAAGATCGACGGGGGAGTGGCTTCGATGAGCAGTTCTTC.

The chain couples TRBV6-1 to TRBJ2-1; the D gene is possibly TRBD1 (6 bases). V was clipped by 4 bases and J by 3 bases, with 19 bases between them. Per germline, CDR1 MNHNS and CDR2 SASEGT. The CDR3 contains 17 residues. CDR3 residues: CASSATTGRGFYNEQFF. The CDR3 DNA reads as TGTGCCAGCAGTGCGACGACAGGCAGGGGTTTCTACAATGAGCAGTTCTTC.

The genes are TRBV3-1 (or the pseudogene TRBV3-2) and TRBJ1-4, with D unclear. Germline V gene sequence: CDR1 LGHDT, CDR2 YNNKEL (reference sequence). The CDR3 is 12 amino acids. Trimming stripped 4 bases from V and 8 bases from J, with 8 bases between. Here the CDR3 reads CASSLAREKLFF. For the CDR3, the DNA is TGTGCCAGCAGCCTCGCGAGGGAAAAACTGTTTTTT.

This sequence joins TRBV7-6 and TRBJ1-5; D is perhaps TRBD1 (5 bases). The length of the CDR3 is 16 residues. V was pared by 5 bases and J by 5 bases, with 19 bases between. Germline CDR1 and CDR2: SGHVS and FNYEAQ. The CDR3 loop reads CASSVGEWGTHQPQHF. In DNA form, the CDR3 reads TGTGCCAGCAGCGTAGGCGAATGGGGGACTCATCAGCCCCAGCATTTT.

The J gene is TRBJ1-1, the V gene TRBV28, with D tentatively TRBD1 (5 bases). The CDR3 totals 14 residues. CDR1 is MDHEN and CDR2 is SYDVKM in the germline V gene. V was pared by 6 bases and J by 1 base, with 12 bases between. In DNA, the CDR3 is TGTGCCAGCAGAGTAGACAGACGGAACACTGAAGCTTTCTTT. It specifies CASRVDRRNTEAFF.

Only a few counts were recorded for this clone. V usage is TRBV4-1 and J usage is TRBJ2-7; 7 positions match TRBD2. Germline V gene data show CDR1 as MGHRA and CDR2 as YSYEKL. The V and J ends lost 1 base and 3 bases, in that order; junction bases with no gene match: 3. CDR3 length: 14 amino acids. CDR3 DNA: TGCGCCAGCAGCCAAGGCCTAGCGGACTACGAGCAGTACTTC. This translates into CASSQGLADYEQYF.

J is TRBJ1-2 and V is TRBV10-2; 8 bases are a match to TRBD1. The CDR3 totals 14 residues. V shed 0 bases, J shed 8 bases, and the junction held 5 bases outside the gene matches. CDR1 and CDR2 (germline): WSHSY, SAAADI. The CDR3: CASSESTGVSGYTF. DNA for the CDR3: TGCGCCAGCAGTGAGTCGACAGGGGTGAGCGGCTACACCTTC.

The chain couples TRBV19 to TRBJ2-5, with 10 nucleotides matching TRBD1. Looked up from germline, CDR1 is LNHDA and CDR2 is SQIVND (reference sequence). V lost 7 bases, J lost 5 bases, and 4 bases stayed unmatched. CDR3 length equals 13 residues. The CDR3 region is CASTDRGRETQYF. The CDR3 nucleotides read TGTGCCAGTACCGACAGGGGGCGGGAGACCCAGTACTTC.

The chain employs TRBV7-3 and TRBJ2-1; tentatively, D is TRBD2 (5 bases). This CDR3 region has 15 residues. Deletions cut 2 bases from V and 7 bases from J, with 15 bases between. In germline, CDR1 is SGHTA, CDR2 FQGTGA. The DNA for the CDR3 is TGTGCCAGCAGCTTAGGTGGGAGTAGAAGAAATGAGCAGTTCTTC. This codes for CASSLGGSRRNEQFF.